This T cell receptor (beta chain) was sequenced in a study of shared clonotypes between healthy human individuals. Germline V gene lookup returns CDR1 MNHEY and CDR2 SMNVEV (reference sequence). The CDR3 loop spans 11 amino acids. Trimming shortened V by 6 bases and J by 9 bases, and 11 bases separated the two germline ends. Naive CD8 cells were CD45RO-negative, positively selected for CCR7, excluding terminally differentiated effector memory CD45RA+ cells. Profiling relied on immunoSEQ multiplex PCR, and the TCRdb table lists in-frame clones only, not all of them. The data show approximately 1.9 million clones, just over 90% seen once.

This sequence was found in a man between 18 and 29 years old in good health. Some clones in this sample may be carry-over from other donors' samples. The sequencing input was naive CD8+ T cells from PBMCs. The chain combines TRBV27 with TRBJ2-5; unclear D gene. DNA for the CDR3: TGTGCCAGCAGCCACCAGTCGGCCCAGTACTTC. As protein: CASSHQSAQYF.